The subject of this entry is one T cell receptor (beta chain). The record originates from a study of cytomegalovirus exposure and HLA in healthy donors. Germline CDR1 reads SGHRS; CDR2 reads YFSETQ. This CDR3 is 16 amino acids long. The germline V and J ends were trimmed by 3 bases and 8 bases, with 23 bases remaining between them. Use of 60 Vbeta and 13 Jbeta primers characterized the PCR. Source study methods: About 80 million unique TCR beta chains, roughly 11 million of them shared, were counted by a later analysis. Some clones are missing from TCRdb's copy, which holds only in-frame ones; the method was immunoSEQ multiplex PCR. V, J and clone size are taken as reported in that table, and D and trimming were inferred from the DNA itself. This sample has 55,000 to 80,000 clones, with roughly 80% found just once.

The specimen sequenced was PBMCs. The rearrangement links TRBV5-1 to TRBJ1-2, with TRBD1 as a possible D gene (6 bases). The TCR sequence derives from a woman aged 25 to 39 in good health and CMV-seronegative. CDR3 sequence: CASSSLYREIGGGYTF. The CDR3, as DNA: TGCGCCAGCAGCTCCCTCTACAGGGAAATCGGTGGAGGCTACACCTTC.